The present T cell receptor beta chain was sequenced within a study of blood T cell repertoires in COVID-19. Overall study context: The United States, Italy and Spain provided the acute and convalescent COVID-19 samples. From T cells, B-cell-depleted T cells, or PBMCs came the material, which was cDNA or gDNA.

The CDR3 extends over 18 amino acids. Trimming cost V 4 bases and J 3 bases, with 21 bases left between them. Looked up from germline, CDR1 is LNHDA and CDR2 is SQIVND (reference sequence). In the authors' workflow: Quantification of nucleated cells was approximated via reference gene primer amplification. Data came from immunoSEQ multiplex PCR; TCRdb stores just in-frame clones and leaves some out. V, J and clone size are those of that table, while D and trimming were read from the DNA. The table records 250,000 to 350,000 clones, around 87% of them present only once. This TCR derives from a man aged 18-30 years with active or convalescent COVID-19. The chain is built from TRBV19 and TRBJ2-2; possibly TRBD2 for D (6 bases). Sequences were obtained from peripheral blood. DNA for the CDR3: TGTGCCAGTAGTAATCCCGTGGGGGGATCTGCGTACACCGGGGAGCTGTTTTTT. Protein sequence: CASSNPVGGSAYTGELFF.